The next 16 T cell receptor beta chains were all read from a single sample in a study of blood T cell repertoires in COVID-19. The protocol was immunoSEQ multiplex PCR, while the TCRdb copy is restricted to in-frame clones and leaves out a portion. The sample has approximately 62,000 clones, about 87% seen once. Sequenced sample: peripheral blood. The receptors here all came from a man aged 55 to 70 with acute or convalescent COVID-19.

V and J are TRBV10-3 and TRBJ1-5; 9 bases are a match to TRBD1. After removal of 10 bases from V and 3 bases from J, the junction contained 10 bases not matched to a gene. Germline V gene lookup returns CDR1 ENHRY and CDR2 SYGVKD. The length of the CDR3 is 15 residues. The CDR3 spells CASSLGTGNNQPQHF. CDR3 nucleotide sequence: TGTGCCAGTAGTTTGGGGACAGGGAACAATCAGCCCCAGCATTTT.

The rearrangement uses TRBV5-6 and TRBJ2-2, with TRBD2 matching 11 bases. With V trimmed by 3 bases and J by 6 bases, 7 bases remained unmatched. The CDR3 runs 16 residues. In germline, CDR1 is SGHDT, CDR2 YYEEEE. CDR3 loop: CASSSFSGREAGELFF. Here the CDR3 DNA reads TGTGCCAGCAGCTCATTTAGCGGGAGGGAGGCCGGGGAGCTGTTTTTT.

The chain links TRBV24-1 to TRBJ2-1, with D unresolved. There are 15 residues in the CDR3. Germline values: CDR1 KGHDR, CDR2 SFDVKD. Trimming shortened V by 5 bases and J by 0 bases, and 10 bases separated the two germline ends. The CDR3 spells CATSVSSYSYNEQFF. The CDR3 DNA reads TGTGCCACCAGTGTCTCCTCCTACTCCTACAATGAGCAGTTCTTC.

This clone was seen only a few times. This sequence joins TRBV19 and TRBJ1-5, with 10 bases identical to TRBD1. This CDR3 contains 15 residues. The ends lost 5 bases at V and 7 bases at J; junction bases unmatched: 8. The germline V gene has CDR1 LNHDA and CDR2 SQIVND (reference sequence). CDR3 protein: CASSRFRTGGQPQHF. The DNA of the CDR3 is TGTGCCAGTAGTCGCTTTCGGACAGGGGGGCAGCCCCAGCATTTT.

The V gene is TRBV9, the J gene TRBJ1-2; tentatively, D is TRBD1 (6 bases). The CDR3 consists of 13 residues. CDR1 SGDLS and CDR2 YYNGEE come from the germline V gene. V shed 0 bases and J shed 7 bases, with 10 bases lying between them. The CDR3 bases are TGTGCCAGCAGCGTAGAGGACAGCACTGGCTACACCTTC. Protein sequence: CASSVEDSTGYTF.

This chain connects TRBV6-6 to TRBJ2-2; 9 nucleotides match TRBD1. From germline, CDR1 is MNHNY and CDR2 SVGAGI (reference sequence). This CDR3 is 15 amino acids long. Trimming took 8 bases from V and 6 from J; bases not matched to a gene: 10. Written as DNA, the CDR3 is TGTGCCAGCCTGTACGAACAGGGGGCTTCCGGGGAGCTGTTTTTT. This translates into CASLYEQGASGELFF.

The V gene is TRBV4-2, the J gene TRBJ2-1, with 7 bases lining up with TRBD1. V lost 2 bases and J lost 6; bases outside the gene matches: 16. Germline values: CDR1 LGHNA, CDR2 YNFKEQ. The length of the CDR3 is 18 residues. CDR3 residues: CASSQFPSVQTGPNEQFF. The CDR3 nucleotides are TGTGCCAGCAGCCAATTCCCCTCAGTTCAGACAGGGCCCAATGAGCAGTTCTTC.

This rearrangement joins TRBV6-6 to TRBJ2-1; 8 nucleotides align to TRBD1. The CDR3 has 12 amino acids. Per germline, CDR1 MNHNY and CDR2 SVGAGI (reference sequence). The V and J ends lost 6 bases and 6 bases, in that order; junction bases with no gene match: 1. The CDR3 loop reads CASRTGGNEQFF. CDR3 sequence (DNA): TGTGCCAGCAGAACAGGGGGCAATGAGCAGTTCTTC.

The CDR3 DNA sequence: TGTGCCAGCAGCTTCCAGACAGGGGTCGAGCCAGATACGCAGTATTTT. Its translation: CASSFQTGVEPDTQYF. V and J are TRBV5-6 and TRBJ2-3, with 8 bases that match TRBD1. The CDR3 has 16 amino acids. Germline V gene sequence: CDR1 SGHDT, CDR2 YYEEEE. J gave up 4 bases and V 2 bases, and 9 bases lay outside the gene matches. Filled out from reference TRBV5-6 and TRBJ2-3, the complete variable domain reads DAGVTQSPTHLIKTRGQQVTLRCSPKSGHDTVSWYQQALGQGPQFIFQYYEEEERQRGNFPDRFSGHQFPNYSSELNVNALLLGDSALYLCASSFQTGVEPDTQYFGPGTRLTVL.

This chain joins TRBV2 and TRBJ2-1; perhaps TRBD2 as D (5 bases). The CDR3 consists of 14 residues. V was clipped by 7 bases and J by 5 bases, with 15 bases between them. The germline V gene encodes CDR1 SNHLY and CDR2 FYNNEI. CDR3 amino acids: CASNTEGTHNEQFF. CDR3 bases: TGTGCCAGCAATACTGAGGGAACCCACAATGAGCAGTTCTTC.

The CDR3 DNA sequence: TGTGCCAGCAGCGTAACCCCGCGGGGGTCGGGTGGCTACACCTTC. It encodes CASSVTPRGSGGYTF. The V gene is TRBV9, the J gene TRBJ1-2; D is possibly TRBD1 (5 bases). The V end was cut by 1 base, the J end by 7 bases, with 17 bases between. This CDR3 contains 15 residues. CDR1 SGDLS and CDR2 YYNGEE come from the germline V gene.

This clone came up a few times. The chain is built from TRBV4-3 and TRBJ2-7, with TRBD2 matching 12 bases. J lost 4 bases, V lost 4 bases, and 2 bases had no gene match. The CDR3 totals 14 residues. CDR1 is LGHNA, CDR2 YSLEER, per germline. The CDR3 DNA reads TGCGCCAGCAGCCCTGGACTAGCGGGATACGAGCAGTACTTC. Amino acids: CASSPGLAGYEQYF.

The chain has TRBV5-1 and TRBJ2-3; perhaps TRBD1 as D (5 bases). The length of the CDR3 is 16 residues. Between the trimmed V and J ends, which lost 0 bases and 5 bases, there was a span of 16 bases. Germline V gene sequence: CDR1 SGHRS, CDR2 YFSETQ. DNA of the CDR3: TGCGCCAGCAGCTTGGGCAGCGCCCTAAGGGGAGATACGCAGTATTTT. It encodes CASSLGSALRGDTQYF. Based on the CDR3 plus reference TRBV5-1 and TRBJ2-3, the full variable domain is KAGVTQTPRYLIKTRGQQVTLSCSPISGHRSVSWYQQTPGQGLQFLFEYFSETQRNKGNFPGRFSGRQFSNSRSEMNVSTLELGDSALYLCASSLGSALRGDTQYFGPGTRLTVL.

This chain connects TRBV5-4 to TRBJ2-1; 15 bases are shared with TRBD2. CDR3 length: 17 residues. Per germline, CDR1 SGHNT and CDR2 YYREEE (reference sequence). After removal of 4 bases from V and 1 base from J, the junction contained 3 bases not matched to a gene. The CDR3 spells CASSRTSGRGSYNEQFF. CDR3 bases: TGTGCCAGCAGCCGGACTAGCGGGAGGGGATCCTACAATGAGCAGTTCTTC.

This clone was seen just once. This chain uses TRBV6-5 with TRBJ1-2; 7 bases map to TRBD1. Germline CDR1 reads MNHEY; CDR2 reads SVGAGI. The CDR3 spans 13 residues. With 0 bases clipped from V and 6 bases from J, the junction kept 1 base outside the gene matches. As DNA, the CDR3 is TGTGCCAGCAGTTACTCGACAGGGAATGGCTACACCTTC. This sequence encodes CASSYSTGNGYTF.

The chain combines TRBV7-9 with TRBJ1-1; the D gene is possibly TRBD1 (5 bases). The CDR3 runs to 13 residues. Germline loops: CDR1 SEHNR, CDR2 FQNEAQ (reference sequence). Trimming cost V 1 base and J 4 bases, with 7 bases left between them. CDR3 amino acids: CASSLGQITEAFF. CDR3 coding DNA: TGTGCCAGCAGCTTAGGACAGATCACTGAAGCTTTCTTT.